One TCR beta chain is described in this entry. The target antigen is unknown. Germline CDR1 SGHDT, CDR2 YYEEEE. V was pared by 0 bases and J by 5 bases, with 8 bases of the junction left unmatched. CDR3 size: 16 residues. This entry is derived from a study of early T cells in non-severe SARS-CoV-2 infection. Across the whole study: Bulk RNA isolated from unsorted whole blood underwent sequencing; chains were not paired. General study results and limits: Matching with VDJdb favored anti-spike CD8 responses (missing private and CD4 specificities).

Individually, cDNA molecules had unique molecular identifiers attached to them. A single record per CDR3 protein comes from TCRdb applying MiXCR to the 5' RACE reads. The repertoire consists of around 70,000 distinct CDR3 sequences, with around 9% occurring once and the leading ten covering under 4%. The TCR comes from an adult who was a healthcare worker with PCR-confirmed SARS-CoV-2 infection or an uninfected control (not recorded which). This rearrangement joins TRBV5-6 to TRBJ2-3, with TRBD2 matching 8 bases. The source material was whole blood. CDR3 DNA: TGTGCCAGCAGCTTGGAAACCGGGAGGGCCGGAGATACGCAGTATTTT. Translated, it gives CASSLETGRAGDTQYF.